This T cell receptor beta chain was sequenced in a study of cytomegalovirus exposure and HLA in healthy donors (dated by TCRdb to 2016 to 2017). Some background on the complete study: An earlier analysis of about 560 of the donors reported about 280 Gb of sequence data and 117 million unique TCR beta sequences obtained from around 170 million T cells. About 320 gigabases of sequencing data and tens of millions of unique TCR sequences were included in an early release covering about 700 HLA-typed donors. Among the approximately 400 genotyped donors, about 85% belonged to the genetic ancestry cluster associated with self-reported Caucasian donors. The aim of the study was to test whether cataloging public T cell receptors could identify signatures of past pathogen exposure. The study profiled the T cell repertoires of about 640 subjects by immunosequencing and related them to cytomegalovirus serostatus. In addition to the first cohort of 666 subjects, a separate validation cohort of approximately 120 different subjects was used. To predict cytomegalovirus infection status, the study combined high-throughput TCR immunosequencing, statistical association of individual TCRs with disease status, and machine learning. To study patterns of TCR occurrence, a later analysis re-analyzed previously published TCR beta repertoires from 500 to 850 donors and added high-resolution HLA genotyping. In the later analysis, no new phenotypic data were used to find candidate immune exposures; instead, reliance was placed on TCR beta sequences and their occurrence across donors. In an earlier analysis of 587 of the donors, high-throughput TCR beta sequencing was used to judge whether each TCR beta V gene segment behaved as functional or pseudogenic. Donor age, sex, ethnicity and CMV serostatus were compiled together with the repertoire data. A later genetic analysis took genome-wide SNP genotypes for about 60% of the roughly 670 donors and used that subset as a discovery cohort. Every repertoire in the discovery cohort had been generated on one and the same sequencing platform. Class I and class II HLA loci were covered by the typing at four-digit resolution. Typing coverage differed by locus: A, B, C, DRB1 and DQB1 were typed in about 620-630 donors, DQA1 in about 500, DPA1 in over 600, and DPB1 in just under 490. Because of strong linkage in the cohort, five DR-DQ haplotypes were treated as single units for association and clustering. Across roughly 420 genotyped donors of the cohort, an average of approximately 200,000 unique TCR beta nucleotide sequences per donor were sequenced, and roughly a sixth of those sequences were non-productive.

The cohort was made up of hundreds of healthy bone marrow donors. At the time of sampling, every cohort member was nominally healthy, though immune exposures that went unrecorded were likely present. The donor tested CMV seronegative and was one of the 352 seronegative cohort members. A peripheral blood sample was provided by each donor, and peripheral blood mononuclear cells were used for TCR beta sequencing. The Qiagen DNeasy Blood Extraction Kit was used to extract genomic DNA from the blood cell samples. Library preparation was by the immunoSEQ multiplex PCR assay. For the multiplex PCR, a mixture combining 60 forward primers for TCR Vbeta segments and 13 reverse primers for TCR Jbeta segments was used. The CDR3 region of rearranged TCR beta genes was amplified from genomic DNA by a multiplex PCR assay. The Illumina HiSeq System was used to sequence the amplified TCR beta libraries as 87-base-pair reads. As for the authors' bioinformatics: A later analysis tallied around 87 million unique TCR beta chains across the 610 or so repertoires, and approximately 9.9 million of those chains were shared by two or more donors. Raw reads were error-corrected and collapsed into unique sequences by a nearest-neighbor algorithm in which closely related sequences were merged to remove PCR and sequencing errors. V, D and J gene segments were assigned by aligning CDR3 sequences to IMGT reference sequences. For a sequence to be retained, a match of at least six nucleotides was required to both a V gene segment and a J gene segment. A rearrangement was called productive if the CDR3 had no stop codons and remained in frame with V and J, and every other rearrangement was called non-productive. Following IMGT convention, CDR3 was defined as the stretch from the second conserved V-encoded cysteine to the conserved J-encoded phenylalanine. The earlier analysis of about 530 of the donors excluded any sequence lacking an unambiguous match to a single V gene segment. An earlier analysis of several hundred of the donors called V segments functional above 56.7% productive rearrangements and segregating when the between-donor standard deviation exceeded 5%. A statistical classification framework was built to diagnose cytomegalovirus status from the catalog of TCR beta chain sequences. A later analysis assigned V and J genes by comparing TCR nucleotide sequences with IMGT/GENE-DB human TR gene sequences. A later analysis assigned CDR3 sequences and most-parsimonious VDJ recombination scenarios with the TCRdist pipeline. In a later analysis, each TCR beta chain was defined by its CDR3 amino acid sequence together with its V-gene family, and reads lacking a unique V-gene family were excluded. To address suspected cross-contamination and a sequencing artifact, a later analysis removed roughly 640 highly shared, low-generation-probability nucleotide sequences. A later analysis calculated a clonal expansion index for each public chain from normalized within-repertoire ranks of inferred template counts. In a later analysis, generation probabilities were computed using a VDJ recombination model fitted to out-of-frame rearrangements, and the results were checked against IGoR. In a later analysis, TCR-TCR, TCR-HLA and TCR-CMV co-occurrence was scored with hypergeometric tests, and a repertoire-size bias correction was applied to TCR pairs. In a later analysis, false discovery rates were estimated by permuting HLA or CMV assignments 20 times. A later analysis grouped co-occurring TCRs with DBSCAN, adding TCRdist sequence similarity when clustering within HLA-allele-positive subsets. For co-occurrence clustering, repertoires with fewer than 30,000 or more than 120,000 public chains were excluded, along with four to six repertoires with anomalous nucleotide sharing. Entries here come from immuneACCESS through TCRdb and include only in-frame sequences with V and J called. Some clones fail to appear in such tables; in the studies checked, an unresolved V gene covers under half of the shortfall, and the cause of the remainder is unknown. V and J calls and clone size are those listed in that table; D and trimming were worked out from the DNA. The sample data list around 100,000 clones, and 84% of these were observed just once. The ten biggest clones cover 1.2% of the sample.

What the authors observed across the whole study: A further reported finding was that TCR beta sequences accurately predicted the HLA-A and HLA-B alleles for most subjects in the first cohort. The authors suggested that the approach could potentially be extended to other disease states and immunological phenotypes. When HLA alleles, especially DR and DQ, strongly co-occurred, TCR associations were difficult to assign to individual alleles. In an earlier analysis of approximately 590 of the donors, most TCR beta V segments were observed in productive rearrangements about 87% or about 30% of the time, broadly matching IMGT annotations. A later analysis associated approximately 17,000 TCR beta sequences with specific HLA alleles at a false discovery rate of 0.05. V-gene and J-gene trimming of TCR beta chains was associated with a missense DCLRE1C variant in a later genetic analysis, and the association was replicated in an independent cohort. Because counts were too low, approximately 15 rarely observed V segments, including chromosome 9 orphons, were excluded from the earlier analysis of some 540 of the donors. Linkage disequilibrium might explain the correlated functional status among segregating V segments, but an unknown experimental factor could not be excluded. According to a later analysis, most CMV-associated TCR beta chains appeared to be HLA-restricted, and the HLA associations seemed to be driven largely by CMV exposure. The only immune exposure information available for the cohort was CMV serostatus. Because HLA typing was missing for some donors at each locus, association tests included only the typed subset. In a later analysis, HLA-associated TCR beta chains were found to be more clonally expanded and to have lower generation probabilities than equally common non-associated chains. A later analysis found that TCR association rates varied across HLA loci, with DRB1 alleles showing the most associated TCRs and HLA-C alleles the fewest. A cluster of highly shared sequence variants was judged likely to represent a technical artifact of the sequencing pipeline. While some public TCRs were present in many individuals, most TCR sequences turned up only very rarely across donors. Some IMGT-functional V segments, including TRBV6-2 and TRBV6-3, could not be distinguished by the 87-base-pair reads and were therefore excluded. Compared with the approximately 700-donor mean, donors in an Asian-associated ancestry cluster had fewer N-insertions in productive TCRs, according to a later genetic analysis. In both the original and validation cohorts, the classifier was reported to diagnose cytomegalovirus status with high specificity and sensitivity. The presence/absence analyses assumed that sequencing depth was roughly uniform across donors, and that assumption may not be true. A few of the identified cytomegalovirus-associated TCR beta chains were confirmed in vitro to be specific for cytomegalovirus antigens. According to a later analysis, parvovirus B19, influenza, CMV and Epstein-Barr virus appeared linked to several top co-occurrence clusters. This cohort had only TCR beta chains sequenced, and the lack of alpha or paired-chain data limited which features could be detected. In the study, approximately 150 TCR beta chains were listed as associated with cytomegalovirus.

Based on the germline V gene (reference sequence), the CDR1 and CDR2 sequences are SEHNR and FQNEAQ. CDR3 length: 13 amino acids, cysteine to phenylalanine. The CDR3 DNA has 39 bases and is translated from base 1. This clone has only one observation. Its antigen is unknown. Compared with germline, one end of the junction differs, possibly owing to a read error. The sample consisted of PBMCs. The sequence was collected from a woman aged 18 to 35 in good health and CMV-seronegative. The receptor chain draws on TRBV7-9 and TRBJ1-1; no D gene is confidently identified. The sequenced DNA is TGTGCCAGCAACTTACAGATGAACACTGAAGCTTTCTTT. This sequence encodes CASNLQMNTEAFF.